These 8 T cell receptor beta chains share one sample of origin, sequenced in a study of T-cell memory formation after mild COVID-19. From the 5' RACE reads, TCRdb called clonotypes with MiXCR, one entry per CDR3 protein. Here the sample spans more than 250,000 distinct CDR3 sequences, about a sixth being singletons. The sample consisted of PBMCs or a T cell subset sorted from them (not recorded which). The receptors here all came from a man between 18 and 35 years old who had mild COVID-19 (a few samples of this study predate the infection). Cell type and time point are not known.

The rearrangement links TRBV10-3 to TRBJ2-3, with D perhaps given as TRBD1 or TRBD2 (5 bases each). Germline assignment: CDR1 ENHRY and CDR2 SYGVKD. The ends were cut back, 1 base at V and 3 bases at J, with 14 bases in the middle. The CDR3 length is 16 residues. CDR3 DNA sequence: TGTGCCATCAGTGAGTGGGACCGTCGGGCGACAGATACGCAGTATTTT. Its protein is CAISEWDRRATDTQYF.

This clonotype appeared many times. This chain uses TRBV5-1 with TRBJ2-1, with D perhaps TRBD2 (6 bases). From germline, CDR1 is SGHRS and CDR2 YFSETQ. Trimming removed 6 bases from V and 2 bases from J, with 18 bases in between. This CDR3 is 16 amino acids long. The CDR3 loop is CASTRGTAGTYNEQFF. The CDR3 DNA is TGCGCCAGCACCCGAGGGACGGCGGGGACCTACAATGAGCAGTTCTTC.

This chain uses TRBV12-3 or TRBV12-4 with TRBJ2-1; a possible D gene is TRBD1 (6 bases). V lost 5 bases and J lost 9, with 17 bases in between. The CDR3 runs 14 residues. CDR3 protein: CASSPTGQTIEQFF. The DNA of the CDR3 is TGTGCCAGCAGTCCGACCGGACAGACAATTGAGCAGTTCTTC.

This chain links TRBV29-1 with TRBJ2-7; no firm D call. Germline CDR1 SQVTM, CDR2 ANQGSEA. Trimming shortened V by 1 base and J by 7 bases, and 14 bases separated the two germline ends. The CDR3 has 13 residues. This chain's CDR3 is CSVEGGSWAEQYF. DNA of the CDR3: TGCAGCGTTGAAGGGGGATCGTGGGCAGAGCAGTACTTC.

This clonotype was observed a handful of times. The chain has TRBV21-1 and TRBJ1-1; TRBD1, as called in the table, went unchecked against the DNA. TRBV21-1 is reported as a pseudogene. The CDR3 loop spans 14 amino acids. The CDR3 region has the DNA TGTGCCAGCAGCAAAGACAGGGTGAACACTGAAGCTTTCTTT. Protein product: CASSKDRVNTEAFF.

The V call is TRBV27, the J call TRBJ2-7; either TRBD1 or TRBD2 may fit D (5 bases each). From germline, CDR1 is MNHEY and CDR2 SMNVEV (reference sequence). The CDR3 covers 15 residues. Between the trimmed V and J ends, which lost 0 bases and 2 bases, there was a span of 11 bases. CDR3 DNA sequence: TGTGCCAGCAGTTTATCGAGGGGATTCACCTACGAGCAGTACTTC. Its protein product is CASSLSRGFTYEQYF.

The chain is built from TRBV16 and TRBJ1-5, with D unresolved. CDR1 is KGHSY, CDR2 FQNENV, per germline. The CDR3 runs to 15 residues. V lost 1 base, J lost 2 bases, and 9 bases lay in between. The CDR3 sequence is CASSQFFGGNQPQHF. CDR3 coding DNA: TGTGCCAGCAGCCAATTTTTTGGAGGCAATCAGCCCCAGCATTTT.

In this sample, this clonotype turned up a few times. The chain couples TRBV12-3 or TRBV12-4 to TRBJ1-1; D unresolved. Trimming took 3 bases from V and 11 from J, leaving 7 bases between them. The CDR3 is made up of 10 amino acids. For the CDR3, the DNA is TGTGCCAGCAGTTTTAATGCGGCTTTCTTT. Protein sequence: CASSFNAAFF.